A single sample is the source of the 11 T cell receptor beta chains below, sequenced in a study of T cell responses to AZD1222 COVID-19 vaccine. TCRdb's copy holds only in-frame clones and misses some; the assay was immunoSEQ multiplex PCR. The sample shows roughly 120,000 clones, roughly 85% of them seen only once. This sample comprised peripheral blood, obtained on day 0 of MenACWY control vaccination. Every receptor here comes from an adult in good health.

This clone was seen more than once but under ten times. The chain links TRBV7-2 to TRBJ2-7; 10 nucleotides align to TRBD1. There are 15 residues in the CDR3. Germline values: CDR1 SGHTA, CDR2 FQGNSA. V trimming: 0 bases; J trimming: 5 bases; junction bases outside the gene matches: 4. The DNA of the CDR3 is TGTGCCAGCAGCTTAGCCGGGACAGGGGTAAACGAGCAGTACTTC. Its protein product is CASSLAGTGVNEQYF.

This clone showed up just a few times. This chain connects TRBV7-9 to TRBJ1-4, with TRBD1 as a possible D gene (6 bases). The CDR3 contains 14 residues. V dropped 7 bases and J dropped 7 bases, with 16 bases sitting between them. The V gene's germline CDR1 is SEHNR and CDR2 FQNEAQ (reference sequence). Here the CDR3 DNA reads TGTGCCAGCACCCCCGTGGGGGCCAGTGAAAAACTGTTTTTT. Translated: CASTPVGASEKLFF.

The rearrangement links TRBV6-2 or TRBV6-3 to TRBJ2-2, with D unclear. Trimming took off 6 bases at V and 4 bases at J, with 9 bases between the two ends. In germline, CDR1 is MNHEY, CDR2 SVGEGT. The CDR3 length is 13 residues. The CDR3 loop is CASSAEVTGELFF. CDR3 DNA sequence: TGTGCCAGCAGCGCTGAGGTCACCGGGGAGCTGTTTTTT.

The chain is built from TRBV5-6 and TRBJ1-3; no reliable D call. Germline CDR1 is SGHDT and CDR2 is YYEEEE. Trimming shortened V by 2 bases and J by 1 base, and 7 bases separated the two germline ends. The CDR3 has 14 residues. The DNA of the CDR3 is TGTGCCAGCAGCTTTAGGCAGTCTGGAAACACCATATATTTT. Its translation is CASSFRQSGNTIYF.

The chain's CDR3 is CATRRTKHATNEKLFF. Written as DNA, the CDR3 is TGTGCCACTAGACGGACCAAACATGCAACTAATGAAAAACTGTTTTTT. The chain carries TRBV19 and TRBJ1-4; D remains unclear. CDR1 is LNHDA, CDR2 SQIVND, per germline (reference sequence). The CDR3 has 16 residues. Between the trimmed V and J ends, which lost 10 bases and 0 bases, there was a span of 18 bases.

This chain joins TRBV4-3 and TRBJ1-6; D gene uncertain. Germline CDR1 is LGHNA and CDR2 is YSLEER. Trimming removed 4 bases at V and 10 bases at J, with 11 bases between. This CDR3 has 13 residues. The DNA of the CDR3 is TGCGCCAGCAGCCCCCAGGCGGGCTCACCCCTCCACTTT. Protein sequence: CASSPQAGSPLHF.

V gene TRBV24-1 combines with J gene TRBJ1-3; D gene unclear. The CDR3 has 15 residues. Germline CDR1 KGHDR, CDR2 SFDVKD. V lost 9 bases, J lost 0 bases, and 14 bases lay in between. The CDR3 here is CATEYDVSSGNTIYF. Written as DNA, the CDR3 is TGTGCCACCGAGTACGACGTGAGCTCTGGAAACACCATATATTTT.

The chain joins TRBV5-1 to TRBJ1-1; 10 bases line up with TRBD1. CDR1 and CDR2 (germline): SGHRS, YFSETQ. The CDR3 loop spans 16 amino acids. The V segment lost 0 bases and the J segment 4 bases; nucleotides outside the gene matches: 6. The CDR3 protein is CASSLAAGTGATEAFF. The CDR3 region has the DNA TGCGCCAGCAGCTTGGCCGCCGGGACAGGGGCCACTGAAGCTTTCTTT.

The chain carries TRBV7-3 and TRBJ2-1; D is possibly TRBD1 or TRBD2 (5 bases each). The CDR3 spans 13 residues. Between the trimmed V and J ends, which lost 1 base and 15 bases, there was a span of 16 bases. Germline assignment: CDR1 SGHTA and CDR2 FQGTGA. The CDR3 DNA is TGTGCCAGCAGCTTAAAGAGGGTACGGGGCAGGTTCTTC. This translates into CASSLKRVRGRFF.

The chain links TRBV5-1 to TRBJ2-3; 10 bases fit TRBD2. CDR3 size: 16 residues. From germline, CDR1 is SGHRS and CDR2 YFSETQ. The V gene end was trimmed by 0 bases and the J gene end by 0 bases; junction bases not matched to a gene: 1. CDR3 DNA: TGCGCCAGCAGCTTGGGGACTAGCGGTAGCACAGATACGCAGTATTTT. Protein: CASSLGTSGSTDTQYF.

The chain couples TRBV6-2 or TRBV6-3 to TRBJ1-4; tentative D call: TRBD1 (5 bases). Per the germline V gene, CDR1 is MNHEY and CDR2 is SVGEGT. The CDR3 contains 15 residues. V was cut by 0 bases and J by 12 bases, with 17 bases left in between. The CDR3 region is CASSYSMAFRAELFF. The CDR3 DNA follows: TGTGCCAGCAGTTACTCGATGGCCTTCAGGGCGGAACTGTTTTTT.